Shown below are 5 T cell receptor beta chains from a single sample sequenced in a study of blood T cell repertoires in COVID-19. Method: immunoSEQ multiplex PCR; TCRdb's copy keeps in-frame clones and lacks some. The table lists some 200,000 clones, about 85% of them singletons. Sequencing was performed on peripheral blood. These receptors came from a woman older than 75 with COVID-19, enrolled during active disease.

This sequence joins TRBV28 and TRBJ2-7; 13 bases line up with TRBD2. The CDR3 has 16 residues. Germline lookup yields CDR1 MDHEN and CDR2 SYDVKM. J was trimmed by 5 bases and V by 2 bases; bases with no gene match: 6. CDR3 DNA sequence: TGTGCCAGCAGTTTACCGACTAGCGGGGGGCCCAACGAGCAGTACTTC. Its translation is CASSLPTSGGPNEQYF. Looking up the rest from reference TRBV28 and TRBJ2-7 gives the full variable domain: DVKVTQSSRYLVKRTGEKVFLECVQDMDHENMFWYRQDPGLGLRLIYFSYDVKMKEKGDIPEGYSVSREKKERFSLILESASTNQTSMYLCASSLPTSGGPNEQYFGPGTRLTVT.

The chain is built from TRBV7-2 and TRBJ2-2, with D perhaps TRBD2 (6 bases). The CDR3 spans 15 residues. V lost 2 bases to trimming and J lost 5 bases, with 12 bases between them. In germline, CDR1 is SGHTA, CDR2 FQGNSA. CDR3 sequence: CASSLTQGGTGELFF. The CDR3 nucleotides are TGTGCCAGCAGCTTAACCCAGGGAGGAACCGGGGAGCTGTTTTTT.

The J gene is TRBJ2-5, the V gene TRBV6-2 or TRBV6-3; D unclear. Germline V gives CDR1 MNHEY, CDR2 SVGEGT. The CDR3 covers 12 residues. V dropped 4 bases and J dropped 5 bases, with 8 bases sitting between them. CDR3 nucleotide sequence: TGTGCCAGCAGTTCCTCCTATGAGACCCAGTACTTC. Translating it yields CASSSSYETQYF.

The rearrangement joins TRBV28 to TRBJ2-1, with TRBD2 matching over 9 bases. Germline V CDR1 and CDR2: MDHEN, SYDVKM. Trimming took 7 bases from V and 0 from J; bases not matched to a gene: 13. This CDR3 spans 18 amino acids. The CDR3 sequence: CASNTLSGGRSSYNEQFF. In DNA form, the CDR3 reads TGTGCCAGCAATACTTTAAGCGGGGGGCGGAGCTCCTACAATGAGCAGTTCTTC.

This clone was seen a single time. The V and J genes are TRBV18 and TRBJ2-7, with TRBD1 as a possible D gene (6 bases). Trimming pared 6 bases from V and 12 bases from J, leaving 21 bases between. This CDR3 has 13 amino acids. Germline CDR1 KGHSH, CDR2 LQKENI. The DNA for the CDR3 is TGTGCCAGCTCCCCCGGACAGCACTCTAAGGGGTACTTC. It specifies CASSPGQHSKGYF.